The next 30 T cell receptor beta chains were all read from a single sample in a study of T cells after posttransplantation cyclophosphamide. Busulfan-fludarabine conditioning, marrow transplant, and cyclophosphamide on days +3 and +4 were administered. Produced via immunoSEQ multiplex PCR; TCRdb's table is partial and in-frame only. The data show several thousand clones, with none appearing a single time. The sample in question was PBMCs, obtained after allogeneic stem cell transplant with posttransplant cyclophosphamide. The receptors originated from a female patient aged 25-39 years who received an allogeneic stem cell transplant from an unrelated donor, was CMV-positive, and had acute and chronic GVHD. Part of the T cell pool may stem from the graft donor.

In the case of this clone: A far larger clone is one nucleotide away, so this likely arose from a read error. Lacking the conserved final phenylalanine or tryptophan, this CDR3 likely reflects a read error. V usage is TRBV5-4 and J usage is TRBJ2-3; possible D gene TRBD2, 5 bases. CDR1 SGHNT and CDR2 YYREEE come from the germline V gene (reference sequence). V lost 4 bases and J 1 base, leaving 7 bases between the germline ends. The CDR3 covers 13 residues. CDR3 nucleotides: TGTGCCAGCAGCGAACTAGGCACAGATACGCAGTATCTT. Amino acids: CASSELGTDTQYL.

In this sample, this clone turned up many times. This sequence joins TRBV5-4 and TRBJ2-2, with D perhaps TRBD2 (5 bases). Trimming shortened V by 5 bases and J by 3 bases, and 11 bases separated the two germline ends. The germline V gene encodes CDR1 SGHNT and CDR2 YYREEE (reference sequence). This CDR3 has 14 residues. CDR3: CASRAERDTGELFF. For the CDR3, the DNA is TGTGCCAGCAGAGCGGAGAGGGACACCGGGGAGCTGTTTTTT.

This clone was seen at least ten times. This chain uses TRBV5-1 with TRBJ2-5; D gene uncertain. This CDR3 spans 15 amino acids. Trimming removed 1 base at V and 1 base at J, with 11 bases between. The germline V gene encodes CDR1 SGHRS and CDR2 YFSETQ. The CDR3 region is CASSLTVFTQETQYF. The CDR3 nucleotides read TGCGCCAGCAGCTTGACAGTGTTTACCCAAGAGACCCAGTACTTC.

This clone was seen many times. The rearrangement uses TRBV5-1 and TRBJ2-7; 7 bases map to TRBD2. After removal of 4 bases from V and 0 bases from J, the junction contained 13 bases not matched to a gene. The CDR3 runs 17 residues. Germline V CDR1 and CDR2: SGHRS, YFSETQ. The CDR3 reads CASSLAPPGGGSYEQYF. The CDR3 DNA reads as TGCGCCAGCAGCCTAGCGCCCCCGGGAGGAGGCTCCTACGAGCAGTACTTC.

This clone was picked up many times. The J gene is TRBJ2-2, the V gene TRBV7-2, with 14 bases that match TRBD2. V lost 5 bases, J lost 7 bases, and 6 bases stayed unmatched. The CDR3 runs to 16 residues. CDR1 is SGHTA, CDR2 FQGNSA, per germline. CDR3 sequence (DNA): TGTGCCAGCAGCAAGACTAGCGGGAGGGATGGCGGGGAGCTGTTTTTT. Amino acids: CASSKTSGRDGGELFF. Looking up the rest from reference TRBV7-2 and TRBJ2-2 gives the full variable domain: GAGVSQSPSNKVTEKGKDVELRCDPISGHTALYWYRQSLGQGLEFLIYFQGNSAPDKSGLPSDRFSAERTGGSVSTLTIQRTQQEDSAVYLCASSKTSGRDGGELFFGEGSRLTVL.

This clone was seen many times. The chain couples TRBV7-2 to TRBJ1-2, with D uncertain. The CDR3 runs to 16 residues. Trimming removed 1 base at V and 0 bases at J, with 12 bases between. Germline CDR1 is SGHTA and CDR2 is FQGNSA. The CDR3 protein is CASSLDSGGSNYGYTF. The CDR3, as DNA: TGTGCCAGCAGCTTAGATAGCGGCGGATCTAACTATGGCTACACCTTC.

This clone was observed at least ten times. The chain has TRBV19 and TRBJ2-7; 15 nucleotides line up with TRBD2. Germline CDR1 and CDR2: LNHDA and SQIVND (reference sequence). This CDR3 has 18 residues. V trimming: 5 bases; J trimming: 5 bases; junction bases outside the gene matches: 13. The CDR3 nucleotides are TGTGCCAGTAGTCCCGGGACTAGCGGGAGGTATGAAGGGGACGAGCAGTACTTC. Amino acids: CASSPGTSGRYEGDEQYF.

In its sample, this clone was seen many times. The chain couples TRBV30 to TRBJ1-3; D is unresolved. Germline CDR1 and CDR2: GTSNPN and SVGIG (reference sequence). CDR3 size: 15 residues. The V end lost 2 bases, the J end lost 0 bases, and 11 bases lay between the germline ends. The CDR3 DNA sequence: TGTGCCTGGAGTACTCTACTATTCTCTGGAAACACCATATATTTT. This gives the protein CAWSTLLFSGNTIYF.

By its share, this clone is medium-sized. The V call is TRBV9, the J call TRBJ2-1; the match to TRBD2 covers 15 bases. The germline V gene has CDR1 SGDLS and CDR2 YYNGEE. The ends lost 4 bases at V and 7 bases at J; junction bases unmatched: 9. The CDR3 loop spans 17 amino acids. The CDR3 DNA reads as TGTGCCAGCAGCCTCGGGACTAGCGGGAGGAAATTGAATGAGCAGTTCTTC. It is translated as CASSLGTSGRKLNEQFF.

This clone was recorded many times. This chain joins TRBV7-2 and TRBJ2-7; 7 bases line up with TRBD2. V was pared by 5 bases and J by 1 base, with 8 bases of the junction left unmatched. This CDR3 spans 15 amino acids. Germline values: CDR1 SGHTA, CDR2 FQGNSA. CDR3 protein: CASSPAGVRSYEQYF. CDR3 in DNA: TGTGCCAGCAGCCCGGCGGGGGTACGGTCCTACGAGCAGTACTTC.

This clone was recorded at least ten times. The genes are TRBV4-2 and TRBJ2-3; no definite D call. Germline CDR1 is LGHNA and CDR2 is YNFKEQ. Deletions cut 1 base from V and 2 bases from J, with 10 bases between. CDR3 length equals 15 residues. The CDR3 loop reads CASSQAQTYTDTQYF. Written as DNA, the CDR3 is TGTGCCAGCAGCCAAGCCCAGACTTACACAGATACGCAGTATTTT.

This clone is classed as medium-sized. J is TRBJ2-7 and V is TRBV23-1, with TRBD1 matching 10 bases. TRBV23-1 is known as an ORF, though its function is uncertain. This CDR3 is 19 amino acids long. The J segment lost 2 bases and the V segment lost 0 bases, leaving 13 bases of the junction unmatched. The CDR3 protein is CASSQSRDRGWTLTYEQYF. The CDR3 DNA reads as TGCGCCAGCAGTCAATCGAGGGACAGGGGATGGACTCTTACCTACGAGCAGTACTTC.

Judged by abundance, this clone is large. The chain employs TRBV15 and TRBJ2-2; 13 bases line up with TRBD2. In germline, CDR1 is LNHNV, CDR2 YYDKDF (reference sequence). J gave up 4 bases and V 0 bases, and 11 bases lay outside the gene matches. The CDR3 is made up of 20 amino acids. This CDR3 is CATSRDPRGLAGEVTGELFF. In nucleotides, the CDR3 is TGTGCCACCAGCAGAGATCCAAGAGGACTAGCGGGAGAAGTCACCGGGGAGCTGTTTTTT.

This clone has a count of ten or more. The CDR3 here is CASSQGQPSTDTQYF. The DNA for the CDR3 is TGTGCCAGCTCACAAGGACAGCCTAGCACAGATACGCAGTATTTT. J is TRBJ2-3 and V is TRBV18; TRBD1 is a possible D gene (6 bases). V was clipped by 4 bases and J by 0 bases, with 11 bases between them. The CDR3 totals 15 residues. The germline CDR1 and CDR2 sequences are KGHSH and LQKENI.

In its sample, this clone was seen many times. This rearrangement joins TRBV27 to TRBJ2-1; perhaps TRBD1 as D (5 bases). Between the trimmed V and J ends, which lost 3 bases and 5 bases, there was a span of 20 bases. Germline CDR1 reads MNHEY; CDR2 reads SMNVEV (reference sequence). This CDR3 spans 17 amino acids. CDR3 amino acids: CASSFHMWGSINNEQFF. DNA for the CDR3: TGTGCCAGCAGTTTTCACATGTGGGGCAGCATAAACAATGAGCAGTTCTTC.

This clone was observed many times. The chain uses TRBV6-5 and TRBJ2-1, with D tentatively TRBD1 (5 bases). V was clipped by 5 bases and J by 12 bases, with 11 bases between them. Germline values: CDR1 MNHEY, CDR2 SVGAGI. The CDR3 is 11 residues long. CDR3 residues: CASSGKGLQFF. CDR3 DNA: TGTGCCAGCAGTGGGAAGGGGTTGCAGTTCTTC.

This clone was observed at least ten times. The rearrangement links TRBV9 to TRBJ1-2, with TRBD1 matching 10 bases. CDR3 length: 17 residues. V shed 3 bases, J shed 8 bases, and the junction held 16 bases outside the gene matches. The V gene's germline CDR1 is SGDLS and CDR2 YYNGEE. CDR3 loop: CASSAPTRDRGSWGYTF. CDR3 DNA sequence: TGTGCCAGCAGCGCTCCCACTCGGGACAGGGGATCATGGGGCTACACCTTC.

This clone came up many times. The rearrangement joins TRBV2 to TRBJ2-7; TRBD1 aligns across 8 bases. The V and J ends lost 6 bases and 4 bases, in that order; junction bases with no gene match: 8. The CDR3 runs 14 residues. In germline, CDR1 is SNHLY, CDR2 FYNNEI. DNA of the CDR3: TGTGCCAGCAGGACCCAGGGGGCCTTGTACGAGCAGTACTTC. Residues: CASRTQGALYEQYF. Full variable domain (missing parts from reference TRBV2 and TRBJ2-7): EPEVTQTPSHQVTQMGQEVILRCVPISNHLYFYWYRQILGQKVEFLVSFYNNEISEKSEIFDDQFSVERPDGSNFTLKIRSTKLEDSAMYFCASRTQGALYEQYFGPGTRLTVT.

The sample holds many counts of this clone. J is TRBJ2-7 and V is TRBV7-8, with D possibly being TRBD1 (5 bases). Germline CDR1 is SGHVS and CDR2 is FQNEAQ. The length of the CDR3 is 14 residues. Between the trimmed V and J ends, which lost 1 base and 2 bases, there was a span of 9 bases. The CDR3 region has the DNA TGTGCCAGCAGCTTAGAGGGGTGGGCCTACGAGCAGTACTTC. It translates to CASSLEGWAYEQYF.

This clone was observed at least ten times. V and J are TRBV19 and TRBJ2-7, with a tentative D call TRBD2 (6 bases). This CDR3 has 13 amino acids. Germline V CDR1 and CDR2: LNHDA, SQIVND (reference sequence). Trimming left V 3 bases short and J 2 bases short, with 8 bases between. The CDR3 DNA is TGTGCCAGTAGTATGGGGGGAGCCTACGAGCAGTACTTC. Protein product: CASSMGGAYEQYF.

Sample share makes this clone medium-sized. The V call is TRBV5-1, the J call TRBJ1-2; the D is unclear. CDR1 is SGHRS, CDR2 YFSETQ, per germline. The CDR3 has 14 amino acids. The germline V and J ends were trimmed by 0 bases and 7 bases, with 13 bases remaining between them. CDR3 in amino acids: CASSLEADGVGYTF. CDR3 DNA sequence: TGCGCCAGCAGCTTGGAGGCAGATGGAGTTGGCTACACCTTC.

This clone was observed many times. The chain carries TRBV7-3 and TRBJ2-7; TRBD1 aligns across 9 bases. The CDR3 extends over 15 amino acids. The V and J ends lost 1 base and 3 bases, in that order; junction bases with no gene match: 4. Germline CDR1 reads SGHTA; CDR2 reads FQGTGA. CDR3 loop: CASSLNGQGIYEQYF. CDR3 coding DNA: TGTGCCAGCAGCTTAAATGGACAGGGGATCTACGAGCAGTACTTC.

Ten or more counts support this clone. The chain uses TRBV5-4 and TRBJ2-5; D perhaps matches TRBD2 (6 bases). The ends were cut back, 5 bases at V and 5 bases at J, with 13 bases in the middle. The CDR3 is made up of 13 amino acids. CDR1 is SGHNT, CDR2 YYREEE, per germline (reference sequence). The chain's CDR3 is CASSRDSLETQYF. The CDR3 DNA follows: TGTGCCAGCAGTCGGGACTCCCTGGAGACCCAGTACTTC.

At least ten counts were recorded for this clone. This chain joins TRBV5-8 and TRBJ2-1; possible D gene TRBD2, 5 bases. Deletions cut 0 bases from V and 4 bases from J, with 11 bases between. Germline V gives CDR1 SGHTS, CDR2 YDEGEE. The CDR3 sequence is 15 residues long. The CDR3: CASSLVGRWYNEQFF. In DNA, the CDR3 is TGTGCCAGCAGCTTGGTAGGGAGATGGTACAATGAGCAGTTCTTC.

This clone appeared many times. The chain has TRBV7-2 and TRBJ2-7, with 7 nucleotides matching TRBD2. The CDR3 has 14 amino acids. From germline, CDR1 is SGHTA and CDR2 FQGNSA. J lost 5 bases, V lost 4 bases, and 8 bases had no gene match. The CDR3 DNA reads as TGTGCCAGCAGCTCCAGCGGGAAGATCCACGAGCAGTACTTC. Protein sequence: CASSSSGKIHEQYF.

This clone is classed as medium-sized. The chain has TRBV5-1 and TRBJ1-1, with a possible D match to TRBD1 (6 bases). The CDR3 contains 15 residues. Germline loops: CDR1 SGHRS, CDR2 YFSETQ. V was trimmed by 4 bases and J by 0 bases, leaving 13 bases between them. CDR3 region: CASSLGHRMNTEAFF. DNA of the CDR3: TGCGCCAGCAGCCTGGGACACCGTATGAACACTGAAGCTTTCTTT.

In its sample, this clone was seen a few times. The chain uses TRBV28 and TRBJ2-3; D perhaps matches TRBD2 (5 bases). V was clipped by 2 bases and J by 0 bases, with 6 bases between them. Germline CDR1 and CDR2: MDHEN and SYDVKM. This CDR3 region has 14 residues. CDR3 amino acids: CASSLGGSTDTQYF. CDR3 DNA sequence: TGTGCCAGCAGTTTAGGCGGGAGCACAGATACGCAGTATTTT.

This clone was observed at least ten times. This chain joins TRBV6-5 and TRBJ2-7; 10 bases line up with TRBD1. V shed 7 bases and J 3 bases; nucleotides not matched to a gene: 9. The CDR3 runs 15 residues. Germline V lookup: CDR1 MNHEY, CDR2 SVGAGI. The CDR3 bases are TGTGCCAGCACCCTTATCCGGGACAGGGGCTACGAGCAGTACTTC. Protein product: CASTLIRDRGYEQYF.

This clone was counted only a few times. The genes are TRBV2 and TRBJ1-6, with D unresolved. This CDR3 region has 15 residues. The ends were cut back, 7 bases at V and 0 bases at J, with 10 bases in the middle. Germline V lookup: CDR1 SNHLY, CDR2 FYNNEI. The CDR3 is CASTPGSSYNSPLHF. As DNA, the CDR3 is TGTGCCAGCACTCCCGGGAGCTCCTATAATTCACCCCTCCACTTT.

This clone came up many times. The chain uses TRBV10-3 and TRBJ2-1, with TRBD2 matching 7 bases. CDR3 size: 11 residues. The V gene's germline CDR1 is ENHRY and CDR2 SYGVKD. The ends lost 3 bases at V and 15 bases at J; junction bases unmatched: 5. The CDR3 DNA follows: TGTGCCATCAGTGATGGGCCGGGGGGGTTCTTC. Its translation: CAISDGPGGFF.